This record concerns one TCR beta chain sequence. There are many counts of this clonotype. The target of this receptor is not known. The sample holds no much larger clone one base away, and base qualities are not on file. Library prep was done by 5' RACE. TCRdb names NextSeq 500 as the instrument used. The TCR library protocol attached a unique molecular identifier to each TCR cDNA molecule to allow correction of PCR and sequencing errors. In the paper's pipeline: Decombinator tools were used for TCR identification, UMI-based error correction and CDR3 extraction. TCRs above a frequency of 2 per 1,000, corresponding to the top 1% of the tumor frequency distribution, were defined as expanded. Rényi diversity was computed with the R vegan package after subsampling each repertoire 100 times to 5,000 TCRs. CDR3 similarity networks were built from amino acid triplet string-kernel similarity, with CDR3s being connected when pairwise similarity was above 0.82. In-frame beta chains were kept once TCRdb had trimmed the public reads at Q25 with fastp and called clones with MiXCR. Rows matching on CDR3 protein sequence are summarized as one entry with the most common DNA and genes. TCRdb, not the original authors, processed these V and J calls. The sample data list more than 15,000 distinct CDR3 sequences, and about 6% of these were observed just once. Roughly 23% of the sample belongs to the ten largest clones.

The data were taken from a study of spatial heterogeneity in lung cancer (dated 2019 in TCRdb). In terms of the full investigation: The donors were 70 or so patients from the lung TRACERx cohort who had early-stage, untreated non-small cell lung cancer. In non-small cell lung cancer, the study quantitatively compared TCR alpha and beta repertoires across several tumor regions, matched nontumor lung, and blood. In the raw uncorrected reads, each unique combination of TCR and UMI appeared more than ten times on average. Follow-up PBMC samples were sequenced whenever available, and the median time to follow-up was two to three years after resection. At surgery, 200 to 250 tumor regions, fewer than 85 matched nontumor lung samples and 56 PBMC samples were TCR-sequenced for both alpha and beta chains. TCR repertoire features were related to nonsynonymous mutation counts determined by whole-exome sequencing of tumor tissue. Beta-chain transcripts were consistently detected in greater numbers than alpha-chain transcripts, which likely reflected higher beta-chain transcript abundance.

Reading the label with the study, this specimen's time point is: blood at routine non-recurrence follow-up after resection. TCR sequencing used whole RNA extracted from tumor and nontumor lung tissue, or from cryopreserved PBMC samples, without cell sorting. A patient was chosen for TCR sequencing only when enough RNA was available from at least two tumor regions. The paper's findings and limits, for the study overall: Ubiquitous expanded tumor TCRs were found in blood more often at tumor resection than at routine follow-up. Comparisons of baseline and follow-up blood repertoires included only approximately 13 patients. Additional single-cell paired TCR alpha and beta sequencing was considered necessary to confirm, at a functional level, the hypothesis that regional TCRs recognize regional mutations.

V loses 10 bases, J loses 7 bases, and the germline ends lie 17 bases apart. Via the germline V gene, CDR1 is MDHEN and CDR2 SYDVKM. Its CDR3 holds 13 amino acids, cysteine through phenylalanine. Only CDR3 DNA remains: 39 bases, in frame from the first base. The sequence links TRBV28 to TRBJ1-5; the D gene lacks a confident call. This TCR was sampled from a male donor with early-stage non-small cell lung cancer. Source: PBMCs, taken at follow-up. The CDR3 region has the sequence CATVIFIGQPQHF. The DNA reads TGTGCCACCGTAATTTTTATCGGCCAGCCCCAGCATTTT.